The 30 T cell receptor beta chains below were found in one sample sequenced in a study of T-cell reconstitution after alpha-beta-depleted transplantation in children. For TCRbeta, the library was prepared with unique molecular identifiers. MiXCR, run by TCRdb on the PCR reads, gives a single entry per CDR3 protein. Here the sample spans hundreds of thousands of distinct CDR3 sequences, around 14% being singletons. Material: PBMCs, obtained before TCRalphabeta/CD19-depleted stem cell transplant. The receptor set was obtained from a girl aged 2 to 9 with congenital amegakaryocytic thrombocytopenia, due to receive a stem cell transplant.

This clonotype was detected many times. The chain recombines TRBV6-5 with TRBJ2-1; 9 nucleotides match TRBD2. This CDR3 is built from 17 residues. Germline trimming cut 2 bases from V and 8 bases from J; bases unmatched to any gene: 13. Looked up from germline, CDR1 is MNHEY and CDR2 is SVGAGI. This CDR3 reads CASSYALRSGSLYEQFF. The CDR3 nucleotides are TGTGCCAGCAGTTACGCACTCCGTAGCGGGAGTTTGTATGAGCAGTTCTTC.

The chain recombines TRBV5-1 with TRBJ2-5; D perhaps matches TRBD2 (5 bases). The CDR3 is 13 amino acids. Trimming removed 1 base at V and 7 bases at J, with 11 bases between. Germline CDR1 SGHRS, CDR2 YFSETQ. CDR3 DNA sequence: TGCGCCAGCAGCTTGTCCCGGGATCGGACCCAGTACTTC. This encodes CASSLSRDRTQYF. Filled out from reference TRBV5-1 and TRBJ2-5, the complete variable domain reads KAGVTQTPRYLIKTRGQQVTLSCSPISGHRSVSWYQQTPGQGLQFLFEYFSETQRNKGNFPGRFSGRQFSNSRSEMNVSTLELGDSALYLCASSLSRDRTQYFGPGTRLLVL.

Only a few counts were recorded for this clonotype. The chain carries TRBV28 and TRBJ2-5; TRBD2 aligns across 8 bases. The CDR3 loop spans 14 amino acids. Germline CDR1 MDHEN, CDR2 SYDVKM. The J segment lost 4 bases and the V segment lost 2 bases, leaving 3 bases of the junction unmatched. CDR3 sequence: CASSLTGGPETQYF. The CDR3 DNA follows: TGTGCCAGCAGTTTAACGGGAGGGCCAGAGACCCAGTACTTC.

This clonotype occurred a few times. J is TRBJ2-6 and V is TRBV27; 7 nucleotides agree with TRBD1. J lost 12 bases, V lost 6 bases, and 17 bases had no gene match. This CDR3 has 16 amino acids. Germline CDR1 and CDR2: MNHEY and SMNVEV (reference sequence). CDR3 coding DNA: TGTGCCAGCAGCCAGATGGGCCTTGGGACAGTCCGCGTCCTGACTTTC. This codes for CASSQMGLGTVRVLTF.

The rearrangement joins TRBV7-9 to TRBJ2-2, with D tentatively TRBD1 or TRBD2 (6 bases each). V lost 2 bases and J 5 bases, leaving 12 bases between the germline ends. This CDR3 comprises 15 residues. In germline, CDR1 is SEHNR, CDR2 FQNEAQ (reference sequence). The CDR3 coding sequence is TGTGCCAGCAGCTTAACCAGGGGAGGAACCGGGGAGCTGTTTTTT. Translation gives CASSLTRGGTGELFF.

Ten or more counts support this clonotype. Its ends do not fully match the called genes, so a read error is possible. The rearrangement uses TRBV5-1 and TRBJ2-7; 9 bases line up with TRBD2. This CDR3 is built from 10 residues. In germline, CDR1 is SGHRS, CDR2 YFSETQ. CDR3 sequence reads: CASSRASGNF. The DNA of the CDR3 is TGCGCCAGCAGTCGGGCTAGCGGGAACTTC.

In regard to this clonotype: This sequence may be a read error, since a much larger clone differs from it by one base. The chain carries TRBV7-9 and TRBJ2-7; no clear D gene. The V end lost 3 bases, the J end lost 3 bases, and 6 bases lay between the germline ends. The CDR3 extends over 12 amino acids. CDR1 is SEHNR and CDR2 is FQNEAQ in the germline V gene (reference sequence). CDR3 protein: CASSFAIYEQYF. The CDR3 DNA is TGTGCCAGCAGCTTTGCGATCTACGAGCAGTACTTC.

Many counts were recorded for this clonotype. The chain carries TRBV6-1 and TRBJ2-3, with 8 bases fitting TRBD1. From germline, CDR1 is MNHNS and CDR2 SASEGT. Trimming cost V 10 bases and J 1 base; bases outside gene matches: 4. The CDR3 is 13 amino acids. CDR3 DNA: TGTGCCATCAGGGGACAGGGCACAGATACGCAGTATTTT. Protein product: CAIRGQGTDTQYF.

This clonotype showed up just a few times. The gene calls are TRBV30 and TRBJ2-7, with no clear D. Germline V CDR1 and CDR2: GTSNPN, SVGIG (reference sequence). Between the trimmed V and J ends, which lost 2 bases and 0 bases, there was a span of 11 bases. The CDR3 is made up of 14 amino acids. CDR3 nucleotides: TGTGCCTGGAGTTTGCGACGTAACTCCTACGAGCAGTACTTC. This sequence encodes CAWSLRRNSYEQYF.

This clonotype was recorded at least ten times. The V and J genes are TRBV5-1 and TRBJ2-1, with 8 bases aligning to TRBD2. Trimming took 0 bases from V and 4 from J; bases not matched to a gene: 6. The length of the CDR3 is 16 residues. Germline V gene data show CDR1 as SGHRS and CDR2 as YFSETQ. CDR3 in DNA: TGCGCCAGCAGCTTGGACCTACTAGCGGAATACAATGAGCAGTTCTTC. It codes for CASSLDLLAEYNEQFF.

This clonotype was seen a few times. J is TRBJ2-7 and V is TRBV4-1; D uncertain. V was cut by 1 base and J by 5 bases, with 15 bases left in between. This CDR3 region has 15 residues. Looked up from germline, CDR1 is MGHRA and CDR2 is YSYEKL. The DNA for the CDR3 is TGCGCCAGCAGCCAAGTTTCGGCATTCCGCGACGAGCAGTACTTC. This codes for CASSQVSAFRDEQYF.

Remarks on this clonotype: A much larger clone lies a single base off, so this may be a read error. This chain joins TRBV27 and TRBJ1-3, with no clear D. CDR1 is MNHEY and CDR2 is SMNVEV in the germline V gene (reference sequence). The CDR3 has 13 amino acids. CDR3 in amino acids: CASSPTLGNTTYF. CDR3 DNA sequence: TGTGCCAGCAGCCCCACCCTTGGAAACACCACATATTTT.

This clonotype occurred many times. The chain links TRBV27 to TRBJ2-3; 10 positions agree with TRBD2. From germline, CDR1 is MNHEY and CDR2 SMNVEV (reference sequence). This CDR3 spans 16 amino acids. J was trimmed by 4 bases and V by 5 bases; bases with no gene match: 9. The CDR3: CASSPKAGGLPDTQYF. CDR3 DNA sequence: TGTGCCAGCAGTCCAAAAGCGGGAGGGCTACCAGATACGCAGTATTTT.

CDR3 region: CASSTTSRETQYF. The DNA for the CDR3 is TGTGCCAGCAGTACGACTAGCCGGGAGACCCAGTACTTC. The chain employs TRBV12-3 or TRBV12-4 and TRBJ2-5; 7 bases fit TRBD2. This CDR3 comprises 13 residues. V lost 5 bases to trimming and J lost 5 bases; unmatched junction nucleotides: 5.

This clonotype was observed a few times. The chain carries TRBV28 and TRBJ2-7, with D unclear. CDR3 length: 14 amino acids. The germline V gene has CDR1 MDHEN and CDR2 SYDVKM. V was clipped by 4 bases and J by 2 bases, with 12 bases between them. CDR3 bases: TGTGCCAGCAGTTCTTTTACGAGAGCCTACGAGCAGTACTTC. Encoded protein: CASSSFTRAYEQYF. Using reference TRBV28 and TRBJ2-7 for the parts outside the CDR3, the full variable domain is DVKVTQSSRYLVKRTGEKVFLECVQDMDHENMFWYRQDPGLGLRLIYFSYDVKMKEKGDIPEGYSVSREKKERFSLILESASTNQTSMYLCASSSFTRAYEQYFGPGTRLTVT.

J is TRBJ1-1 and V is TRBV18; 9 nucleotides align to TRBD1. The germline CDR1 and CDR2 sequences are KGHSH and LQKENI. V shed 0 bases, J shed 3 bases, and the junction held 2 bases outside the gene matches. This CDR3 is 15 amino acids long. The chain's CDR3 is CASSPPGQGDTEAFF. The DNA of the CDR3 is TGTGCCAGCTCACCACCGGGACAGGGAGACACTGAAGCTTTCTTT. The full variable domain, in which reference TRBV18 and TRBJ1-1 provide the parts outside the CDR3, is NAGVMQNPRHLVRRRGQEARLRCSPMKGHSHVYWYRQLPEEGLKFMVYLQKENIIDESGMPKERFSAEFPKEGPSILRIQQVVRGDSAAYFCASSPPGQGDTEAFFGQGTRLTVV.

This clonotype was observed many times. The chain employs TRBV7-3 and TRBJ1-1; TRBD1 agrees at 7 bases. The CDR3 contains 15 residues. CDR1 and CDR2 from the germline V gene are SGHTA and FQGTGA. V dropped 5 bases and J dropped 2; count of bases not matched to a gene: 8. This chain's CDR3 is CASSAGGGGNTEAFF. DNA for the CDR3: TGTGCCAGCAGCGCAGGAGGGGGCGGTAACACTGAAGCTTTCTTT.

This clonotype occurred many times. The rearrangement links TRBV7-2 to TRBJ1-4; no clear D gene. The length of the CDR3 is 14 residues. Germline CDR1 is SGHTA and CDR2 is FQGNSA. The ends were cut back, 3 bases at V and 4 bases at J, with 9 bases in the middle. The CDR3 loop reads CASSFWGLNEKLFF. The DNA for the CDR3 is TGTGCCAGCAGCTTTTGGGGTCTTAATGAAAAACTGTTTTTT.

As to this clonotype: A read error may explain this, as a much larger clone is one base away. This chain joins TRBV20-1 and TRBJ1-2; D gene uncertain. The CDR3 loop spans 12 amino acids. Germline V gives CDR1 DFQATT, CDR2 SNEGSKA (reference sequence). The CDR3 protein is CSANNGYYGDTF. The DNA of the CDR3 is TGCAGTGCTAATAACGGGTACTATGGCGACACCTTC.

The chain couples TRBV3-1 to TRBJ2-4, with D uncertain. Per germline, CDR1 LGHDT and CDR2 YNNKEL (reference sequence). Between the trimmed V and J ends, which lost 1 base and 5 bases, there was a span of 12 bases. The CDR3 covers 15 residues. CDR3 nucleotides: TGTGCCAGCAGCCAAGCATCAGGCTGGGAAAACATTCAGTACTTC. Residues: CASSQASGWENIQYF.

The V and J genes are TRBV7-6 and TRBJ2-6, with unresolved D. The CDR3 runs 15 residues. V dropped 2 bases and J dropped 1 base, with 6 bases sitting between them. Germline lookup yields CDR1 SGHVS and CDR2 FNYEAQ. As DNA, the CDR3 is TGTGCCAGCAGCTTACGGATATCTGGGGCCAACGTCCTGACTTTC. Translation gives CASSLRISGANVLTF. The full variable domain, with the rest looked up from reference TRBV7-6 and TRBJ2-6, is GAGVSQSPRYKVTKRGQDVALRCDPISGHVSLYWYRQALGQGPEFLTYFNYEAQQDKSGLPNDRFSAERPEGSISTLTIQRTEQRDSAMYRCASSLRISGANVLTFGAGSRLTVL.

This clonotype was counted at least ten times. The V gene is TRBV20-1, the J gene TRBJ2-7; 12 nucleotides agree with TRBD2. Germline CDR1 and CDR2: DFQATT and SNEGSKA (reference sequence). The trim removed 5 bases at V and 4 bases at J, leaving 6 bases unmatched. CDR3 length equals 14 residues. The CDR3 loop is CSAGRLAGVYEQYF. The CDR3 coding sequence is TGCAGTGCTGGCCGACTAGCGGGAGTATACGAGCAGTACTTC.

In its sample, this clonotype was seen a few times. The chain combines TRBV29-1 with TRBJ2-7; 11 bases line up with TRBD2. This CDR3 is 16 amino acids long. V lost 8 bases to trimming and J lost 1 base; unmatched junction nucleotides: 13. The V gene's germline CDR1 is SQVTM and CDR2 ANQGSEA. CDR3 loop: CSSGTSGIPPSYEQYF. The CDR3 coding sequence is TGCAGCAGCGGGACTAGCGGAATCCCTCCTTCCTACGAGCAGTACTTC.

The chain recombines TRBV20-1 with TRBJ2-5; D gene ambiguous. V was cut by 5 bases and J by 5 bases, with 12 bases left in between. Per germline, CDR1 DFQATT and CDR2 SNEGSKA (reference sequence). The CDR3 length is 12 residues. The CDR3 nucleotides read TGCAGTGCTGGTTCATGGTGGGAGACCCAGTACTTC. Its translation is CSAGSWWETQYF.

This clonotype has more than one count but fewer than ten. This chain links TRBV10-3 with TRBJ2-5; TRBD2 agrees at 15 bases. Unmatched junction bases numbered 3, after V lost 6 bases and J lost 1 base. The length of the CDR3 is 16 residues. Germline V lookup: CDR1 ENHRY, CDR2 SYGVKD. The CDR3 region has the DNA TGTGCCATCAGGGGGACTAGCGGGAGGACCCAAGAGACCCAGTACTTC. It translates to CAIRGTSGRTQETQYF.

This clonotype occurred many times. The chain couples TRBV12-3 or TRBV12-4 to TRBJ1-2, with D possibly being TRBD1 (6 bases). The V end was cut by 5 bases, the J end by 1 base, with 14 bases between. The CDR3 has 15 residues. The CDR3 sequence: CASSLGRGSNYGYTF. The CDR3 region has the DNA TGTGCCAGCAGTCTTGGGAGGGGGAGTAACTATGGCTACACCTTC.

This sequence joins TRBV20-1 and TRBJ1-5; TRBD1 matches at 10 bases. The CDR3 runs to 15 residues. After removal of 5 bases from V and 0 bases from J, the junction contained 4 bases not matched to a gene. Per germline, CDR1 DFQATT and CDR2 SNEGSKA (reference sequence). The CDR3 region is CSAGTGVYSNQPQHF. CDR3 in DNA: TGCAGTGCTGGGACAGGGGTTTATAGCAATCAGCCCCAGCATTTT.

This clonotype was seen a few times. The chain is built from TRBV11-2 and TRBJ2-3; 10 nucleotides match TRBD2. Germline assignment: CDR1 SGHAT and CDR2 FQNNGV. V gave up 1 base and J gave up 5 bases; unmatched junction bases: 6. The CDR3 totals 16 residues. DNA of the CDR3: TGTGCCAGCAGCTTAGTACTAGCGGGATCTGTAGATACGCAGTATTTT. Translated, it gives CASSLVLAGSVDTQYF.

On this clonotype itself: With a much larger clone just one base away, this may be a read error. The chain carries TRBV12-3 or TRBV12-4 and TRBJ1-4, with D unclear. V was clipped by 3 bases and J by 6 bases, with 8 bases between them. The CDR3 has 13 residues. CDR3 protein: CASSLEGHEKLFF. The CDR3 DNA reads as TGTGCCAGCAGTTTGGAGGGCCATGAAAAACTGTTTTTT.

The chain carries TRBV20-1 and TRBJ2-5, with TRBD2 identical over 7 bases. V dropped 2 bases and J dropped 2; count of bases not matched to a gene: 5. There are 14 residues in the CDR3. Germline V lookup: CDR1 DFQATT, CDR2 SNEGSKA (reference sequence). This CDR3 reads CSARRPGGQETQYF. CDR3 sequence (DNA): TGCAGTGCTAGACGGCCCGGGGGGCAAGAGACCCAGTACTTC.